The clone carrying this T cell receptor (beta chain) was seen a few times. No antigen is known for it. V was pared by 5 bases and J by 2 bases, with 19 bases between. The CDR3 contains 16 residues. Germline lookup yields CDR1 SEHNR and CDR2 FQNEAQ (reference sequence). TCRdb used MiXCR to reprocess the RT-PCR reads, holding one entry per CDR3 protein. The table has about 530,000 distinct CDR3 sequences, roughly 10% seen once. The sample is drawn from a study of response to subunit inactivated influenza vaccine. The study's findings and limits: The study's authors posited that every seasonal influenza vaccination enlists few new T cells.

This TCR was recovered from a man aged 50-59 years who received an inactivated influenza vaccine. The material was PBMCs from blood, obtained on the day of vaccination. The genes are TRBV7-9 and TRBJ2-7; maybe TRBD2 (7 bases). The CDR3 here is CASSGGGWTVPYEQYF. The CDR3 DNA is TGTGCCAGCAGCGGGGGGGGGTGGACAGTACCCTACGAGCAGTACTTC.